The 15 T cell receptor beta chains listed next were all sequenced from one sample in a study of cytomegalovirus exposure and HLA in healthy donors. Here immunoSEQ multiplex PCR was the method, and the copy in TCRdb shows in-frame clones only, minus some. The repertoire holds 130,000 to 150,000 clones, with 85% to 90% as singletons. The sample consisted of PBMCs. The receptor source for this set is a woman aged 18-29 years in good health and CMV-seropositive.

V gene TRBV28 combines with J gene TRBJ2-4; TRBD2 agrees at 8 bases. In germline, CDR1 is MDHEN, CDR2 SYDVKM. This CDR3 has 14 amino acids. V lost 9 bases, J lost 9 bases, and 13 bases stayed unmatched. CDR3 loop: CASSHPFAGGIQYF. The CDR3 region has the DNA TGTGCCAGTTCCCACCCCTTCGCGGGAGGCATTCAGTACTTC.

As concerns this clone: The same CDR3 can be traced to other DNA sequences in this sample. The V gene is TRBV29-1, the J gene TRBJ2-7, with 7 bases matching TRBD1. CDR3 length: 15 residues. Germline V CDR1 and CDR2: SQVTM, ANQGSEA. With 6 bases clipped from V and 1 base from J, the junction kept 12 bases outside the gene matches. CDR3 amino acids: CSVETTGVESYEQYF. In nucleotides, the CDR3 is TGCAGCGTGGAAACTACAGGGGTTGAGTCCTACGAGCAGTACTTC.

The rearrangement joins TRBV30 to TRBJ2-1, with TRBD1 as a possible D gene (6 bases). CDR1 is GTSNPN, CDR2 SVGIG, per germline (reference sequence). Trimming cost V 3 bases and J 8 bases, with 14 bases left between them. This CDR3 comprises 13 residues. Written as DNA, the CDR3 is TGTGCCTGGAGCAGGGGACCCACCCATGAGCAGTTCTTC. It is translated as CAWSRGPTHEQFF.

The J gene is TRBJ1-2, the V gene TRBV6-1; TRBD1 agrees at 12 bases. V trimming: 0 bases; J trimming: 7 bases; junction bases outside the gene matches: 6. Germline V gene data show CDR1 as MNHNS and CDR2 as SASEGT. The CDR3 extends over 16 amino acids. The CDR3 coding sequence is TGTGCCAGCAGTGAAGCTGGGGACAGGGGGCAATTTGGCTACACCTTC. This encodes CASSEAGDRGQFGYTF.

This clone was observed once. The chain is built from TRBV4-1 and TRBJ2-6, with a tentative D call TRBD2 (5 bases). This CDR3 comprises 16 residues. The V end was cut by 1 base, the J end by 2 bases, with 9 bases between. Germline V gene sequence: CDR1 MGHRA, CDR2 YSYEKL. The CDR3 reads CASSQGPGTGANVLTF. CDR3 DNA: TGCGCCAGCAGCCAAGGACCGGGGACTGGGGCCAACGTCCTGACTTTC.

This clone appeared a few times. The CDR3 sequence: CASIRMTGANSPLHF. In DNA form, the CDR3 reads TGTGCCAGTATCCGCATGACAGGGGCGAATTCACCCCTCCACTTT. The V and J genes are TRBV2 and TRBJ1-6; 8 nucleotides align to TRBD1. V lost 9 bases to trimming and J lost 7 bases; unmatched junction nucleotides: 11. Germline V gene data show CDR1 as SNHLY and CDR2 as FYNNEI. The CDR3 totals 15 residues.

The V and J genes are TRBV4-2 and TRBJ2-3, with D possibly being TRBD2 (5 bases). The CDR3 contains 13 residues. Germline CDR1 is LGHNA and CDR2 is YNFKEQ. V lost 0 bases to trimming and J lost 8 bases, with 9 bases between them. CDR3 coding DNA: TGTGCCAGCAGCCAAGACCTTGAGGGTACGCAGTATTTT. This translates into CASSQDLEGTQYF.

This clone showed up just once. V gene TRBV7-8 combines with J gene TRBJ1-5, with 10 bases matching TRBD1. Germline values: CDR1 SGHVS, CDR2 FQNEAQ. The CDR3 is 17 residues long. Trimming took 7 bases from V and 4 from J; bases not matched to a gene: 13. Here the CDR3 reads CASTFSAGTGANQPQHF. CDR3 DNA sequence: TGTGCCAGCACCTTTTCCGCCGGGACAGGGGCAAATCAGCCCCAGCATTTT.

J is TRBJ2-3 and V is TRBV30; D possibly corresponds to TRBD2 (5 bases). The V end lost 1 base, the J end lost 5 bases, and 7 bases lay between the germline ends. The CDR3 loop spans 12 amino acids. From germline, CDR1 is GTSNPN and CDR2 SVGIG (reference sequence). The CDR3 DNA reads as TGTGCCTGGAGTGCGGACTTAGATACGCAGTATTTT. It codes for CAWSADLDTQYF.

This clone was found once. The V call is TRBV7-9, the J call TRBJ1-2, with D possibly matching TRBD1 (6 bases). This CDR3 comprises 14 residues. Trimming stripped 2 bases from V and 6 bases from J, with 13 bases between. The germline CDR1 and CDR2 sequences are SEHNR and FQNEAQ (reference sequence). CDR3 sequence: CASSLSQGRDGYTF. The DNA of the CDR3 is TGTGCCAGCAGCTTAAGCCAGGGGCGGGATGGCTACACCTTC.

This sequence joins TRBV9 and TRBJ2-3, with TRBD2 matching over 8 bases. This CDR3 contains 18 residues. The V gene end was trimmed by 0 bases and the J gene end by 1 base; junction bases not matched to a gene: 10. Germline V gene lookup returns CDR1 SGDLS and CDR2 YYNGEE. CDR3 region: CASSVGPGGPGGTDTQYF. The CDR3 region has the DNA TGTGCCAGCAGCGTAGGTCCGGGGGGGCCTGGTGGCACAGATACGCAGTATTTT.

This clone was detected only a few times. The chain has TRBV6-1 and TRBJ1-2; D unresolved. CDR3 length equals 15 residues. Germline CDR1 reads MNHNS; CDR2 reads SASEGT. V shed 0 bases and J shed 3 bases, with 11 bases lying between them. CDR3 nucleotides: TGTGCCAGCAGTGAAGCAGGGAGGAGAGACTATGGCTACACCTTC. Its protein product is CASSEAGRRDYGYTF.

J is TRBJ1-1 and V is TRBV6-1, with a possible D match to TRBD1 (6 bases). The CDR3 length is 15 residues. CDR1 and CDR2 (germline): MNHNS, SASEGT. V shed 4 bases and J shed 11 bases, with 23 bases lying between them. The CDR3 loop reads CASSAYGFYRDEAFF. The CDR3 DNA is TGTGCCAGCAGTGCGTACGGGTTCTACAGGGATGAGGCTTTCTTT.

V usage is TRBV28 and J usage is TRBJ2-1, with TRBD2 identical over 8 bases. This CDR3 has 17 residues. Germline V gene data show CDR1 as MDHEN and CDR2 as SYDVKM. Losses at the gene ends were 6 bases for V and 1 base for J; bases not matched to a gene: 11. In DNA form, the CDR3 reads TGTGCCAGCAGCCGCCCGGGGGGGCCTGGGTCCTACAATGAGCAGTTCTTC. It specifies CASSRPGGPGSYNEQFF. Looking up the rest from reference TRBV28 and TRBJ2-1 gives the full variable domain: DVKVTQSSRYLVKRTGEKVFLECVQDMDHENMFWYRQDPGLGLRLIYFSYDVKMKEKGDIPEGYSVSREKKERFSLILESASTNQTSMYLCASSRPGGPGSYNEQFFGPGTRLTVL.

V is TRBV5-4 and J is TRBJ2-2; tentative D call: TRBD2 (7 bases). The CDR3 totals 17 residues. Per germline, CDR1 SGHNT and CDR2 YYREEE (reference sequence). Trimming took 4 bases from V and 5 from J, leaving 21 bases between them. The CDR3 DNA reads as TGTGCCAGCAGCCCACTAGCTGGGGGGGCCGGTACCGGGGAGCTGTTTTTT. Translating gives CASSPLAGGAGTGELFF.